These T cell receptor beta chains were read from a single sample in a study of cytomegalovirus exposure and HLA in healthy donors. Sequencing was performed with immunoSEQ multiplex PCR; in TCRdb, only in-frame clones are kept and a portion is missing. The listing records approximately 140,000 clones. The sequencing input was PBMCs. Every receptor here comes from a woman aged 18-35 years in good health and CMV-seronegative. CDR3s include the opening cysteine and the closing phenylalanine or tryptophan. A D gene is named only where the DNA matches it firmly. The size entry is marked missing in some rows and otherwise reads once, few, many or a size class.

TRBD1	NA	TRBV15	TRBJ2-5	14	CATSRDREQETQYF	TGTGCCACCAGCAGGGACAGGGAACAAGAGACCCAGTACTTC
NA	NA	TRBV14	TRBJ2-7	14	CASSQTGGAGEQYF	TGTGCCAGCAGCCAAACCGGGGGAGCAGGCGAGCAGTACTTC
NA	NA	TRBV4-3	TRBJ1-2	15	CASSQESTANYGYTF	TGCGCCAGCAGCCAAGAGAGTACGGCTAACTATGGCTACACCTTC
TRBD1	NA	TRBV5-1	TRBJ2-5	18	CASSLEGTGTGARETQYF	TGCGCCAGCAGCTTGGAGGGAACCGGGACAGGGGCTAGGGAGACCCAGTACTTC
TRBD1	NA	TRBV10-3	TRBJ2-3	16	CAISESGQGAGDTQYF	TGTGCCATCAGTGAGTCGGGACAGGGGGCCGGAGATACGCAGTATTTT
NA	NA	TRBV5-1	TRBJ1-5	16	CASSPRPGDSNQPQHF	TGCGCCAGCAGCCCCCGGCCAGGGGATAGCAATCAGCCCCAGCATTTT
TRBD2	NA	TRBV7-9	TRBJ2-5	14	CASSLASGVETQYF	TGTGCCAGCAGCTTAGCTAGCGGGGTGGAGACCCAGTACTTC
TRBD1	NA	TRBV18	TRBJ2-3	17	CASSPMRSGGFSDTQYF	TGTGCCAGCTCACCTATGCGATCAGGGGGTTTTTCGGATACGCAGTATTTT
TRBD2	NA	TRBV4-2	TRBJ2-5	16	CASSGPGLASQETQYF	TGTGCCAGCAGCGGACCGGGACTAGCGTCTCAAGAGACCCAGTACTTC
NA	NA	TRBV11-1	TRBJ2-3	14	CASSPRRGRDTQYF	TGTGCCAGCAGCCCGAGGAGGGGCAGAGATACGCAGTATTTT
TRBD2	NA	TRBV11-1	TRBJ2-1	18	CASSLVGLAGGSYNEQFF	TGTGCCAGCAGCTTAGTTGGGCTAGCGGGAGGTTCCTACAATGAGCAGTTCTTC
TRBD2	NA	TRBV4-2	TRBJ2-1	21	CASSQEVLTSGTLIDYNEQFF	TGTGCCAGCAGCCAAGAGGTTCTAACTAGCGGGACACTTATTGACTACAATGAGCAGTTCTTC
TRBD2	NA	TRBV13	TRBJ2-1	15	CASSSGTSGSNEQFF	TGTGCCAGCAGCTCCGGGACTAGCGGGAGCAATGAGCAGTTCTTC
TRBD1	NA	TRBV29-1	TRBJ1-1	13	CSVGMTGDTEAFF	TGCAGCGTTGGTATGACAGGGGACACTGAAGCTTTCTTT
NA	NA	TRBV5-3	TRBJ2-4	15	CARSLRGYGKNIQYF	TGTGCCAGAAGCTTGAGGGGCTATGGCAAAAACATTCAGTACTTC
NA	NA	TRBV19	TRBJ1-5	13	CASTWRADQPQHF	TGTGCCAGTACGTGGAGGGCGGATCAGCCCCAGCATTTT
TRBD1	medium-sized	TRBV6-1	TRBJ1-5	15	CASSESPDRAGPQHF	TGTGCCAGCAGTGAATCCCCAGACAGGGCTGGGCCCCAGCATTTT
NA	NA	TRBV7-7	TRBJ2-1	15	CASSLAPDSLEEQFF	TGTGCCAGCAGCTTAGCCCCCGACTCCCTCGAGGAGCAGTTCTTC
TRBD2	NA	TRBV6-5	TRBJ2-7	15	CASSYQSGSSYEQYF	TGTGCCAGCAGTTATCAGAGCGGGAGTTCCTACGAGCAGTACTTC
NA	NA	TRBV5-1	TRBJ2-1	13	CASSFTGSDEQFF	TGCGCCAGCAGCTTTACCGGGAGTGATGAGCAGTTCTTC
TRBD1	NA	TRBV5-4	TRBJ2-1	14	CASCGQGAYNEQFF	TGTGCCAGCTGTGGACAGGGGGCATACAATGAGCAGTTCTTC
NA	NA	TRBV30	TRBJ1-5	13	CAWSVGGGEPQHF	TGTGCCTGGAGTGTGGGGGGAGGAGAGCCCCAGCATTTT
NA	NA	TRBV7-9	TRBJ2-1	14	CASSLGGSYNEQFF	TGTGCCAGCAGCTTAGGTGGGAGCTACAATGAGCAGTTCTTC
NA	NA	TRBV13	TRBJ1-2	16	CASSPLAGSLSYGYTF	TGTGCCAGCAGCCCACTAGCAGGTAGTCTTAGCTATGGCTACACCTTC
NA	NA	TRBV6-5	TRBJ1-5	15	CATKEQGLSNQPQHF	TGTGCCACCAAAGAACAGGGCCTTAGCAATCAGCCCCAGCATTTT
NA	NA	TRBV7-3	TRBJ1-1	13	CASSLSRGTEAFF	TGTGCCAGCAGCTTATCGCGGGGAACTGAAGCTTTCTTT
TRBD2	NA	TRBV29-1	TRBJ2-3	13	CSVEVSGTDTQYF	TGCAGCGTTGAAGTTAGCGGGACAGATACGCAGTATTTT
NA	NA	TRBV4-1	TRBJ2-4	16	CASSQVAGLVQGEQYF	TGCGCCAGCAGCCAAGTTGCGGGACTAGTGCAGGGGGAGCAGTACTTC
NA	NA	TRBV30	TRBJ2-5	13	CAWRRAWQETQYF	TGTGCCTGGAGAAGAGCTTGGCAAGAGACCCAGTACTTC
TRBD1	NA	TRBV25-1	TRBJ2-3	15	CASSAYFRDSNTQYF	TGTGCCAGCAGTGCCTATTTTCGGGACAGCAATACGCAGTATTTT
NA	NA	TRBV9	TRBJ2-7	15	CASSVEGRWDDEQYF	TGTGCCAGCAGCGTAGAGGGGAGGTGGGACGACGAGCAGTACTTC
TRBD1	NA	TRBV2	TRBJ2-7	12	CASRTGGYEQYF	TGTGCCAGCAGGACAGGGGGATACGAGCAGTACTTC
TRBD1	NA	TRBV18	TRBJ1-6	16	CASSPRGQGEGSPLHF	TGTGCCAGCTCACCTCGAGGACAGGGAGAGGGTTCACCCCTCCACTTT
TRBD2	NA	TRBV19	TRBJ2-5	15	CASSIGGLIKETQYF	TGTGCCAGTAGTATAGGGGGACTAATTAAAGAGACCCAGTACTTC
TRBD2	NA	TRBV11-2	TRBJ2-1	19	CASSTPLVPREGTYNEQFF	TGTGCCAGCAGCACCCCTTTAGTTCCGCGGGAGGGTACCTACAATGAGCAGTTCTTC